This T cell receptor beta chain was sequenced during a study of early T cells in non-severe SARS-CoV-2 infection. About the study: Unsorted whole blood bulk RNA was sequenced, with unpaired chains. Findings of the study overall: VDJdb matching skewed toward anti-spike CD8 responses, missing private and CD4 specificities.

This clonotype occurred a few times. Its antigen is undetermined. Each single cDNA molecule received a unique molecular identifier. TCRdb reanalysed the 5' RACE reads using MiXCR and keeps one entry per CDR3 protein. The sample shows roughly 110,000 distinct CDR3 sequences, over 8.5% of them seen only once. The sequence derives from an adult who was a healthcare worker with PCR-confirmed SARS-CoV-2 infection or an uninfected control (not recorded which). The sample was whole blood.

The CDR3 spells CSVETGPGGEQYF. CDR3 in DNA: TGCAGCGTCGAGACAGGCCCAGGTGGGGAGCAGTACTTC. The gene calls are TRBV29-1 and TRBJ2-7; weak D call: TRBD1 (6 bases). The germline CDR1 and CDR2 sequences are SQVTM and ANQGSEA. The V and J ends lost 6 bases and 7 bases respectively, with 19 bases between them. The CDR3 has 13 residues.